One and the same sample provided the 27 T cell receptor beta chains below, sequenced in a study of tumor and adjacent non-tumor tissue in lung cancer (dated by TCRdb to the late 2010s). The library was generated by multiplex PCR. Reads for this sample came from an Illumina HiSeq 2500. TCRbeta libraries were constructed through three rounds of nested PCR with primers (Table S4) according to protocols adapted from ARM-PCR. The public reads were reanalyzed by TCRdb: fastp trimming at Q25, MiXCR alignment, in-frame beta chains only. Every CDR3 protein is listed once, alongside the most common genes and DNA of its rows. In all, the sample holds 200,000 or so distinct CDR3 sequences, and about 71% of those were seen once. The ten largest clones capture under 30% of the sample. Bulk unsorted tissue served as the source for RNA extraction, and RNA quality was assessed using a NanoDrop ND-1000 and an Agilent 2100.

The sample taken for sequencing was lung tumor tissue. The source is a man between 60 and 70 years old with non-small cell lung cancer.

Many counts were recorded for this clonotype. This rearrangement joins TRBV29-1 to TRBJ1-1; no definite D call. In germline, CDR1 is SQVTM, CDR2 ANQGSEA. Deletions cut 5 bases from V and 1 base from J, with 11 bases between. The CDR3 contains 13 residues. CDR3 coding DNA: TGCAGCGTTTTGTCTCCCGAGAACACTGAAGCTTTCTTT. Its protein product is CSVLSPENTEAFF.

This clonotype was found a few times. V is TRBV5-1 and J is TRBJ2-7; weak D call: TRBD1 (6 bases). Germline lookup yields CDR1 SGHRS and CDR2 YFSETQ. The CDR3 loop spans 13 amino acids. V dropped 2 bases and J dropped 5 bases, with 11 bases sitting between them. CDR3 region: CASSLDGQNEQYF. The CDR3 DNA follows: TGCGCCAGCAGCTTAGATGGACAGAACGAGCAGTACTTC.

In the case of this clonotype: This CDR3 is missing its conserved last phenylalanine or tryptophan, likely due to a read error. This chain connects TRBV5-4 to TRBJ2-7; D is unclear. Per germline, CDR1 SGHNT and CDR2 YYREEE (reference sequence). Deletions cut 0 bases from V and 5 bases from J, with 9 bases between. The CDR3 covers 13 residues. CDR3 nucleotide sequence: TGTGCCAGCAGCTTGGTTATGGCGGACGAGCAGTACTTA. Encoded protein: CASSLVMADEQYL.

The chain links TRBV6-1 to TRBJ1-1, with D hard to call. CDR3 length: 14 residues. From germline, CDR1 is MNHNS and CDR2 SASEGT. Trimming shortened V by 5 bases and J by 1 base, and 11 bases separated the two germline ends. The CDR3 here is CASSFHMGNTEAFF. The CDR3 nucleotides are TGTGCCAGCAGTTTCCACATGGGGAACACTGAAGCTTTCTTT.

Points on this clonotype: With a much larger clone just one base away, this may be a read error. The J gene is TRBJ2-7, the V gene TRBV20-1; TRBD1 aligns across 7 bases. Germline CDR1 DFQATT, CDR2 SNEGSKA (reference sequence). The CDR3 contains 17 residues. The trim removed 8 bases at V and 1 base at J, leaving 20 bases unmatched. The CDR3 sequence is CSPVPMDHRGNSYEQYF. The CDR3 bases are TGCAGTCCTGTACCAATGGATCACAGGGGAAATTCCTACGAGCAGTACTTC.

This clonotype was observed at least ten times. The chain links TRBV29-1 to TRBJ2-1; tentatively, D is TRBD1 (5 bases). V was shortened by 6 bases and J by 12 bases, with 21 bases between the two germline ends. Germline CDR1 is SQVTM and CDR2 is ANQGSEA. The CDR3 totals 13 residues. The CDR3 spells CSVLMKPLQGQFF. In DNA, the CDR3 is TGCAGCGTCCTAATGAAACCACTTCAGGGGCAGTTCTTC.

The chain couples TRBV6-1 to TRBJ1-3, with 8 bases lining up with TRBD1. V was clipped by 6 bases and J by 0 bases; unmatched bases: 13. Germline CDR1 and CDR2: MNHNS and SASEGT. The CDR3 is 18 residues long. The CDR3 sequence is CASSAGTGPPYSGNTIYF. The CDR3 nucleotides are TGTGCCAGCAGCGCAGGGACAGGTCCTCCCTACTCTGGAAACACCATATATTTT.

To note about this clonotype: Mismatch with germline at one junction end may stem from a read error. The CDR3 loop is CTSSLFEVQETQYF. The CDR3, as DNA: TGTACCAGCAGCTTGTTCGAGGTTCAAGAGACCCAGTACTTC. This sequence joins TRBV11-3 and TRBJ2-5; D unresolved. The CDR3 sequence is 14 residues long. The germline CDR1 and CDR2 sequences are SGHNT and YENEEA.

Turning to this clonotype: An end of the junction differs from the germline gene, which may be a read error. J is TRBJ2-6 and V is TRBV6-5; D may be TRBD1 (6 bases). Germline V lookup: CDR1 MNHEY, CDR2 SVGAGI. The CDR3 consists of 18 residues. In DNA form, the CDR3 reads TGTGTCAGCAGAGAGCCGGGACATCATAGCTCTGGGGCCAACGTCCTGACTTTT. It codes for CVSREPGHHSSGANVLTF.

About this clonotype: An end of the junction does not agree with germline; a read error may underlie this. The chain combines TRBV12-3 or TRBV12-4 with TRBJ2-2, with D maybe TRBD2 (6 bases). The CDR3 covers 14 residues. The DNA for the CDR3 is TGTGCCAGCAGCCCCGGGACCTTGGGCGGGGAGCTGTGTTTT. It specifies CASSPGTLGGELCF.

As concerns this clonotype: The CDR3 ends on some other residue instead of the conserved phenylalanine or tryptophan, so this is likely a read error. It is unclear where the CDR3 begins or ends on the DNA, so no DNA is shown, and the CDR3 is as TCRdb lists it. The V call is TRBV6-5, the J call TRBJ2-5; TRBD1, the table's D call, lacks a check against the DNA. From germline, CDR1 is MNHEY and CDR2 SVGAGI. The CDR3 spans 14 residues, counting both ends. This CDR3 reads CASSDTGTAEAHYY.

In the case of this clonotype: The junction and the germline gene differ at one end; a read error may be behind it. The chain joins TRBV24-1 to TRBJ1-5, with D unclear. Germline CDR1 KGHDR, CDR2 SFDVKD. The CDR3 consists of 14 residues. CDR3 DNA sequence: TGTTCCACCGCGTGGACTAGTGGCAATCAGCCCCAGCATTTT. Its protein is CSTAWTSGNQPQHF.

This rearrangement joins TRBV11-2 to TRBJ2-7, with D perhaps matching TRBD1 or TRBD2 (6 bases each). Per the germline V gene, CDR1 is SGHAT and CDR2 is FQNNGV. The CDR3 has 16 residues. Trimming removed 5 bases at V and 0 bases at J, with 17 bases between. The CDR3 bases are TGTGCCAGCAGCCATGTGAGGGGGGCTCTCTCCTACGAGCAGTACTTC. This sequence encodes CASSHVRGALSYEQYF.

The chain carries TRBV12-3 or TRBV12-4 and TRBJ1-1; D ambiguous. Trimming shortened V by 10 bases and J by 0 bases, and 15 bases separated the two germline ends. The CDR3 extends over 14 amino acids. DNA of the CDR3: TGTGCCATCACCGGAATCTCGATGAACACTGAAGCTTTCTTT. It codes for CAITGISMNTEAFF.

DNA for the CDR3: TGCAGCGTTGACCCCCGGACCGACCGCCAAGAGACCCAGTACTTC. Its translation is CSVDPRTDRQETQYF. The chain employs TRBV29-1 and TRBJ2-5, with D uncertain. V was shortened by 3 bases and J by 1 base, with 15 bases between the two germline ends. CDR1 is SQVTM and CDR2 is ANQGSEA in the germline V gene. The CDR3 loop spans 15 amino acids.

Remarks on this clonotype: Compared with germline, one end of the junction differs, possibly owing to a read error. The V gene is TRBV12-3 or TRBV12-4, the J gene TRBJ2-5, with D unclear. The CDR3 totals 13 residues. The CDR3 sequence: CSSSFSDAETQYF. The DNA of the CDR3 is TGTTCCAGTAGTTTTTCAGACGCGGAGACCCAGTACTTC.

A note on this clonotype: The germline gene is not matched at one end of the junction; a read error may be the cause. The V gene is TRBV6-2 or TRBV6-3, the J gene TRBJ2-4; D possibly corresponds to TRBD2 (5 bases). The CDR3 is 17 amino acids. CDR1 is MNHEY and CDR2 is SVGEGT in the germline V gene. The CDR3 spells CASSYSTEVAVKNIQYF. The CDR3 DNA reads as TGTGCTAGCAGTTACTCGACGGAGGTTGCGGTCAAAAACATTCAGTACTTC.

In the case of this clonotype: It may be a read error: a sequence one base away is much more abundant. This chain joins TRBV6-1 and TRBJ1-6, with 7 nucleotides matching TRBD1. The V segment lost 7 bases and the J segment 7 bases; nucleotides outside the gene matches: 10. The germline CDR1 and CDR2 sequences are MNHNS and SASEGT. The CDR3 consists of 15 residues. The CDR3 region has the DNA TGTGCCAGCACCTATAAGGGGGACAGCAATTCACCCCTCCACTTT. It codes for CASTYKGDSNSPLHF.

Concerning this clonotype: Germline is not matched at one junction end, which may reflect a read error. The V and J genes are TRBV29-1 and TRBJ2-7; D is ambiguous. CDR1 and CDR2 from the germline V gene are SQVTM and ANQGSEA. The CDR3 runs to 12 residues. The CDR3 nucleotides read TGCAGCGTCGTCGACGGAGCCTATGAGCAGTACTTC. Protein: CSVVDGAYEQYF.

As to this clonotype: A junction boundary mismatches the germline segment, possibly from a read error. The chain carries TRBV11-3 and TRBJ2-5; possibly TRBD2 for D (5 bases). Germline-derived CDR1 and CDR2 are SGHNT and YENEEA. The CDR3 has 14 amino acids. CDR3 in DNA: TGTCCCAGCGGCTTACATGGCAGTACTGAGACCCAGTACTTC. It yields the protein CPSGLHGSTETQYF. Based on the CDR3 plus reference TRBV11-3 and TRBJ2-5, the full variable domain is EAGVVQSPRYKIIEKKQPVAFWCNPISGHNTLYWYLQNLGQGPELLIRYENEEAVDDSQLPKDRFSAERLKGVDSTLKIQPAELGDSAVYLCPSGLHGSTETQYFGPGTRLLVL.

Notes on this clonotype: One junction end disagrees with the germline gene, perhaps due to a read error. The chain carries TRBV20-1 and TRBJ2-3, with no clear D. The CDR3 contains 17 residues. From germline, CDR1 is DFQATT and CDR2 SNEGSKA (reference sequence). The CDR3 reads CSVRVQPSASSTDTQYF. The CDR3 DNA sequence: TGCAGTGTTAGAGTCCAGCCATCTGCGAGTAGCACAGATACGCAGTATTTT.

In regard to this clonotype: No conserved phenylalanine or tryptophan is present at the end of the CDR3, so a read error is the likely explanation. The chain employs TRBV24-1 and TRBJ1-5, with 12 bases lining up with TRBD1. The germline gives CDR1 KGHDR, CDR2 SFDVKD. The CDR3 consists of 17 residues. The DNA for the CDR3 is TGTGCCATCAGTGATTTGGGGGACAGGGGGCCCAATCAGCCCCAGCATCTT. Translation: CAISDLGDRGPNQPQHL.

On this clonotype: Its ends do not fully match the called genes, so a read error is possible. The J gene is TRBJ2-6, the V gene TRBV11-2, with 8 bases aligning to TRBD1. The CDR3 sequence is 16 residues long. The germline CDR1 and CDR2 sequences are SGHAT and FQNNGV. The CDR3 DNA follows: TGTGCCAGCAGCTTCGGGACAGGCTCTAGGGCCATCGTCCTGACTTTC. Amino acid sequence: CASSFGTGSRAIVLTF. The full variable domain, in which reference TRBV11-2 and TRBJ2-6 provide the parts outside the CDR3, is EAGVAQSPRYKIIEKRQSVAFWCNPISGHATLYWYQQILGQGPKLLIQFQNNGVVDDSQLPKDRFSAERLKGVDSTLKIQPAKLEDSAVYLCASSFGTGSRAIVLTFGAGSRLTVL.

This clonotype has only a few counts. V gene TRBV11-2 combines with J gene TRBJ1-1; D gene unclear. CDR3 length: 12 residues. V was trimmed by 4 bases and J by 2 bases, leaving 5 bases between them. The germline V gene encodes CDR1 SGHAT and CDR2 FQNNGV. CDR3 nucleotide sequence: TGTGCCAGCAGCTGGCAAAACACTGAAGCTTTCTTT. This encodes CASSWQNTEAFF.

The chain carries TRBV11-3 and TRBJ2-3; D tentatively fits TRBD1 or TRBD2 (5 bases each). Germline lookup yields CDR1 SGHNT and CDR2 YENEEA. The CDR3 has 15 residues. The V gene lost 2 bases and the J gene lost 5 bases, with 14 bases spanning the gap. Written as DNA, the CDR3 is TGTGCCAGCAGCTTAATAGGGACCCAAAGAGATACGCAGTATTTT. This translates into CASSLIGTQRDTQYF.

This clonotype was detected only once. The junction does not match germline at one end; this may be a read error. The CDR3 nucleotides are TGCAGCGTTGTCCTTAGGGAGGCCTACAATGATCAGTTCTTC. Translating gives CSVVLREAYNDQFF. The chain joins TRBV29-1 to TRBJ2-1, with D possibly TRBD2 on 6 matching bases. This CDR3 region has 14 residues. The germline CDR1 and CDR2 sequences are SQVTM and ANQGSEA.

In the case of this clonotype: The junction and the germline gene differ at one end; a read error may be behind it. V is TRBV11-3 and J is TRBJ1-1; D ambiguous. The CDR3 runs to 14 residues. The V gene's germline CDR1 is SGHNT and CDR2 YENEEA. This CDR3 reads CTSSSHGRQTEAFF. The CDR3 DNA sequence: TGTACCAGCAGCTCGCACGGACGTCAGACTGAAGCTTTCTTT.